These 24 T cell receptor beta chains were all obtained from the same sample, sequenced in a study of blood T cells in healthy people across ages. A second roughly 7 to 11 cycle PCR used barcoded and J-beta primers. TCRdb reprocessed the 5' RACE reads with MiXCR, giving one entry per CDR3 protein. The repertoire holds roughly 900,000 distinct CDR3 sequences, with under 30% as singletons. The source material was blood. The receptors stem from an elderly woman in good health.

Concerning this clonotype itself: A junction boundary mismatches the germline segment, possibly from a read error. The CDR3: CVSSYRLASTDTQYF. The CDR3 DNA sequence: TGTGTCAGCAGTTACAGGCTAGCTAGCACAGATACGCAGTATTTT. The chain recombines TRBV6-6 with TRBJ2-3, with D tentatively TRBD1 or TRBD2 (5 bases each). This CDR3 contains 15 residues. The germline V gene encodes CDR1 MNHNY and CDR2 SVGAGI (reference sequence).

In its sample, this clonotype was seen many times. The chain is built from TRBV11-2 and TRBJ2-7; no reliable D call. CDR3 length equals 15 residues. Trimming cost V 0 bases and J 0 bases, with 9 bases left between them. Germline values: CDR1 SGHAT, CDR2 FQNNGV. Written as DNA, the CDR3 is TGTGCCAGCAGCTTAGAGTGGGCTACCTCCTACGAGCAGTACTTC. The encoded protein is CASSLEWATSYEQYF.

This clonotype appeared a few times. The chain uses TRBV6-6 and TRBJ1-1; D remains ambiguous. Germline CDR1 reads MNHNY; CDR2 reads SVGAGI (reference sequence). The CDR3 is 15 residues long. V was shortened by 6 bases and J by 1 base, with 15 bases between the two germline ends. CDR3 sequence: CASRRQQSANTEAFF. The CDR3, as DNA: TGTGCCAGCAGGAGACAACAGAGCGCGAACACTGAAGCTTTCTTT.

This clonotype was seen ten or more times. This chain uses TRBV4-3 with TRBJ1-4, with 9 bases identical to TRBD1. Per germline, CDR1 LGHNA and CDR2 YSLEER. This CDR3 comprises 15 residues. V trimming: 4 bases; J trimming: 5 bases; junction bases outside the gene matches: 5. The CDR3 region has the DNA TGCGCCAGCAGCCTTCGGGGGACAGGGAATGAAAAACTGTTTTTT. Translation gives CASSLRGTGNEKLFF.

This clonotype was seen more than once but under ten times. An end of the junction does not agree with germline; a read error may underlie this. The chain combines TRBV6-2 or TRBV6-3 with TRBJ1-5, with TRBD1 identical over 7 bases. From germline, CDR1 is MNHEY and CDR2 SVGEGT. There are 16 residues in the CDR3. The CDR3 here is CASSFQGGGSNRPQHF. The CDR3 DNA reads TGTGCCAGCAGTTTCCAGGGGGGGGGGAGCAATCGGCCCCAGCATTTT.

This clonotype came up many times. V usage is TRBV27 and J usage is TRBJ1-1; D remains unclear. V dropped 8 bases and J dropped 1 base, with 14 bases sitting between them. The CDR3 totals 14 residues. In germline, CDR1 is MNHEY, CDR2 SMNVEV (reference sequence). The CDR3 nucleotides read TGTGCCAGCGCCTCAACGGGCCCGAACACTGAAGCTTTCTTT. This translates into CASASTGPNTEAFF.

In its sample, this clonotype was seen many times. This chain joins TRBV7-8 and TRBJ2-5; a weak D match, TRBD2 (6 bases). The ends were cut back, 5 bases at V and 5 bases at J, with 15 bases in the middle. The CDR3 covers 14 residues. Germline CDR1 and CDR2: SGHVS and FQNEAQ. The CDR3 spells CASSRYFAGETQYF. For the CDR3, the DNA is TGTGCCAGCAGCCGTTACTTTGCGGGGGAGACCCAGTACTTC. Supplemented by reference TRBV7-8 and TRBJ2-5, the full variable domain reads GAGVSQSPRYKVAKRGQDVALRCDPISGHVSLFWYQQALGQGPEFLTYFQNEAQLDKSGLPSDRFFAERPEGSVSTLKIQRTQQEDSAVYLCASSRYFAGETQYFGPGTRLLVL.

The rearrangement joins TRBV20-1 to TRBJ2-7, with 8 bases fitting TRBD2. Matching the DNA end better, TRBJ2-5 makes the J call doubtful. This CDR3 comprises 12 residues. Per the germline V gene, CDR1 is DFQATT and CDR2 is SNEGSKA (reference sequence). The CDR3 sequence: CSAPGGGETQYF. Here the CDR3 DNA reads TGCAGTGCCCCGGGCGGGGGGGAGACCCAGTACTTC.

This rearrangement joins TRBV4-1 to TRBJ2-5, with TRBD2 matching 12 bases. Germline V gene sequence: CDR1 MGHRA, CDR2 YSYEKL. The junction had 4 bases not matched to a gene; V was cut back by 1 base and J by 4 bases. This CDR3 has 16 residues. In DNA form, the CDR3 reads TGCGCCAGCAGCCAAGTTCAGACTAGCGGGGGAGAGACCCAGTACTTC. Translation: CASSQVQTSGGETQYF.

The V call is TRBV27, the J call TRBJ2-7; 8 nucleotides line up with TRBD2. The ends lost 5 bases at V and 2 bases at J; junction bases unmatched: 11. CDR3 length equals 16 residues. The germline V gene has CDR1 MNHEY and CDR2 SMNVEV (reference sequence). This CDR3 is CASSLVAGGMPYEQYF. The CDR3 region has the DNA TGTGCCAGCAGTCTAGTCGCGGGGGGCATGCCCTACGAGCAGTACTTC.

This clonotype was recorded at least ten times. The rearrangement links TRBV10-1 to TRBJ2-7; D perhaps matches TRBD1 (6 bases). Per the germline V gene, CDR1 is WNHNN and CDR2 is SYGVQD (reference sequence). Trimming removed 4 bases at V and 7 bases at J, with 14 bases between. This CDR3 spans 13 amino acids. The CDR3 protein is CASSATGLWEQYF. The CDR3 nucleotides read TGCGCCAGCAGTGCTACAGGGTTGTGGGAGCAGTACTTC.

This sequence joins TRBV20-1 and TRBJ2-1, with unresolved D. The CDR3 contains 14 residues. The V end lost 6 bases, the J end lost 8 bases, and 20 bases lay between the germline ends. Germline lookup yields CDR1 DFQATT and CDR2 SNEGSKA (reference sequence). The CDR3 sequence: CSAQRWATTDEQFF. CDR3 in DNA: TGCAGTGCCCAAAGGTGGGCCACGACCGATGAGCAGTTCTTC.

This clonotype occurred a few times. The J gene is TRBJ2-7, the V gene TRBV7-2; 11 positions agree with TRBD2. TRBJ2-5 matches the DNA end more closely, so the J call is doubtful. The CDR3 loop spans 17 amino acids. The germline V gene encodes CDR1 SGHTA and CDR2 FQGNSA. CDR3 sequence: CASSPRASGGRRETQYF. The DNA of the CDR3 is TGTGCCAGCAGCCCGAGAGCTAGCGGGGGGAGGAGAGAGACCCAGTACTTC.

This chain connects TRBV7-2 to TRBJ2-5; 8 bases are a match to TRBD1. The V gene's germline CDR1 is SGHTA and CDR2 FQGNSA. With V trimmed by 5 bases and J by 4 bases, 9 bases remained unmatched. The CDR3 is 15 amino acids. The DNA for the CDR3 is TGTGCCAGCAGCGTCCCACAGGGGGTAGGAGAGACCCAGTACTTC. This gives the protein CASSVPQGVGETQYF. Complete variable domain (other parts from reference TRBV7-2 and TRBJ2-5): GAGVSQSPSNKVTEKGKDVELRCDPISGHTALYWYRQSLGQGLEFLIYFQGNSAPDKSGLPSDRFSAERTGGSVSTLTIQRTQQEDSAVYLCASSVPQGVGETQYFGPGTRLLVL.

Note on this clonotype: A much larger clonotype is one base distant, so this may be a read error. The chain couples TRBV5-1 to TRBJ1-5; D not resolved. Germline CDR1 is SGHRS and CDR2 is YFSETQ. This CDR3 comprises 16 residues. The CDR3 bases are TGCGCCAGCAGCTTGGGCATGGGCCCTAGCATTCAGCCCCAGCATTTT. Amino acid sequence: CASSLGMGPSIQPQHF.

This clonotype was seen only a few times. The chain combines TRBV4-2 with TRBJ2-7; tentatively, D is TRBD1 or TRBD2 (6 bases each). Germline V gives CDR1 LGHNA, CDR2 YNFKEQ. The CDR3 covers 15 residues. The V end was cut by 1 base, the J end by 0 bases, with 10 bases between. The CDR3 DNA is TGTGCCAGCAGCCAAGTGGGGGGCCGCTCCTACGAGCAGTACTTC. It specifies CASSQVGGRSYEQYF.

The J gene is TRBJ1-6, the V gene TRBV10-2; D unresolved. This CDR3 comprises 16 residues. CDR1 is WSHSY and CDR2 is SAAADI in the germline V gene. Trimming cost V 3 bases and J 10 bases, with 19 bases left between them. Written as DNA, the CDR3 is TGCGCCAGCAGTGACCGAGGTCTCTGGACCCGATCACCCCTCCACTTT. Amino acids: CASSDRGLWTRSPLHF.

This clonotype was picked up a small number of times. The gene calls are TRBV30 and TRBJ2-1, with D tentatively TRBD1 or TRBD2 (5 bases each). The V and J ends lost 0 bases and 2 bases respectively, with 11 bases between them. Germline loops: CDR1 GTSNPN, CDR2 SVGIG (reference sequence). This CDR3 is 15 amino acids long. CDR3: CAWSVPGGPYNEQFF. The CDR3 DNA reads TGTGCCTGGAGTGTACCTGGGGGACCCTACAATGAGCAGTTCTTC.

This clonotype was counted only a few times. A much larger clone is a single base away; this may be a read error. J is TRBJ2-3 and V is TRBV12-3 or TRBV12-4; 8 positions match TRBD2. There are 15 residues in the CDR3. The CDR3 reads CASSFSGGLTGTQYF. The CDR3 DNA is TGTGCCAGCAGTTTCAGCGGGGGACTCACAGGTACGCAGTATTTT.

This clonotype was counted many times. The chain couples TRBV20-1 to TRBJ2-6; unclear D gene. The CDR3 loop spans 15 amino acids. The germline gives CDR1 DFQATT, CDR2 SNEGSKA (reference sequence). V lost 0 bases and J 0 bases, leaving 6 bases between the germline ends. The CDR3 here is CSARDSSSGANVLTF. CDR3 DNA: TGCAGTGCTAGAGATAGCAGCTCTGGGGCCAACGTCCTGACTTTC.

This clonotype was observed many times. This rearrangement joins TRBV20-1 to TRBJ2-7; the D is unclear. The CDR3 contains 14 residues. The V and J ends lost 0 bases and 4 bases respectively, with 13 bases between them. Germline V gene sequence: CDR1 DFQATT, CDR2 SNEGSKA (reference sequence). The CDR3 region has the DNA TGCAGTGCTAGAGATTTAAGTAGCCTATACGAGCAGTACTTC. It specifies CSARDLSSLYEQYF.

This clonotype was detected only a few times. The V call is TRBV27, the J call TRBJ2-7; TRBD1 matches at 7 bases. Unmatched junction bases numbered 14, after V lost 6 bases and J lost 6 bases. The CDR3 loop spans 15 amino acids. Germline-derived CDR1 and CDR2 are MNHEY and SMNVEV (reference sequence). The CDR3 sequence: CASRPGQLRMGEQYF. The CDR3 region has the DNA TGTGCCAGCAGGCCGGGACAGTTAAGAATGGGCGAGCAGTACTTC.

This clonotype occurred many times. V is TRBV24-1 and J is TRBJ2-1; D ambiguous. The germline V gene has CDR1 KGHDR and CDR2 SFDVKD. This CDR3 is 17 amino acids long. V gave up 2 bases and J gave up 0 bases, with 13 bases separating them. In nucleotides, the CDR3 is TGTGCCACCAGTGATTACCCCCCTTCTAGCTCCTACAATGAGCAGTTCTTC. This sequence encodes CATSDYPPSSSYNEQFF.

Ten or more counts support this clonotype. This chain joins TRBV14 and TRBJ2-3, with TRBD2 as a possible D gene (5 bases). This CDR3 is 15 amino acids long. Germline values: CDR1 SGHDN, CDR2 FVKESK. Trimming shortened V by 1 base and J by 0 bases, and 8 bases separated the two germline ends. CDR3 in amino acids: CASSQVTGSTDTQYF. Written as DNA, the CDR3 is TGTGCCAGCAGCCAAGTTACGGGGAGCACAGATACGCAGTATTTT.